This T cell receptor (beta chain) was profiled in a study of blood T cell repertoires in COVID-19. The age range of participants was 18 to 89 years, with residence in about two dozen US areas. Researchers sorted participants into cohorts using their self-reported clinical history. Donors of Cohort 3 who recovered were those that had two negative PCRs, clearance, or symptom resolution. Only in-frame clones appear in the TCRdb table, and some are missing; sequencing was by immunoSEQ multiplex PCR. This sample has a few hundred thousand clones, with about 90% found just once. This clone was detected a few times. Looked up from germline, CDR1 is MNHEY and CDR2 is SVGAGI. The length of the CDR3 is 13 residues. V gave up 8 bases and J gave up 3 bases, with 10 bases separating them.

Sample: PBMCs or T cells enriched from blood (not recorded which). This sequence joins TRBV6-5 and TRBJ1-4; D gene ambiguous. The clonotype originates from a woman younger than 45 who had recovered from COVID-19. CDR3 sequence: CASELGSNEKLFF. In nucleotides, the CDR3 is TGTGCCAGCGAACTAGGCTCTAATGAAAAACTGTTTTTT.